The T cell receptor (beta chain) described here comes from a study of somatic mutations in cytotoxic T cells in rheumatoid arthritis. As for the study in general: Flow cytometry sorted some V beta antibody-stained T-cell populations to nearly 100% purity, V beta1+ cells among them being sequenced for TCRB.

Blood donors of median age roughly 56 years (range about 21-70), 55% of them female, formed the healthy controls. The CDR3 is 18 amino acids. J lost 2 bases, V lost 3 bases, and 11 bases had no gene match. Germline CDR1 reads LNHDA; CDR2 reads SQIVND (reference sequence). This table comes from immunoSEQ multiplex PCR, and its TCRdb copy is limited to in-frame clones, with some not included. The sample records over 15,000 clones, roughly nine tenths being singletons. General observations from the study: Unlike healthy controls, rheumatoid arthritis patients had CD8+ clonality that increased with age. What antigens the expanded CD8+ clones targeted remained unknown.

To note about this clone: No antigen is known for it.

The chain joins TRBV19 to TRBJ2-1; TRBD2 agrees at 9 bases. The receptor's source is a man aged 35 to 55 in good health. The specimen sequenced was CD8+ T cells sorted from blood. Here the CDR3 reads CASSISLAGLVTYNEQFF. The CDR3 DNA reads as TGTGCCAGTAGTATCTCGCTAGCGGGGTTGGTGACCTACAATGAGCAGTTCTTC.